This TCR beta chain originates from a study of human T cells and chemical hapten exposure. One entry per CDR3 protein, called by TCRdb with MiXCR from the RACE reads. The sample shows 370,000 or so distinct CDR3 sequences, 4.8% of them seen only once. Time point here: patch test 1, 2 weeks after DPC sensitization. Treatment of the sample: therapeutic diphenylcyclopropenone sensitization with weekly scalp DPC. Suited to DPC and affected by alopecia, the donors ranged from 18 to 70 years old. General study results and limits: Sensitization with DPC brought no change to TCRs above 1 in 1000 in frequency. Donors had alopecia, so their immune response may differ from healthy people's.

The sample holds many counts of this clonotype. Its cognate antigen is unknown. This specimen consisted of whole blood, obtained in connection with sensitization to the hapten diphenylcyclopropenone (DPC). The TCR sequence derives from a woman aged 45-60 years with alopecia areata. Some clones in this sample may be carry-over from other donors' samples.

The chain's CDR3 is CASSQPPGRRSTDTQYF. In nucleotides, the CDR3 is TGTGCCAGCAGCCAACCACCGGGACGCCGAAGCACAGATACGCAGTATTTT. The chain joins TRBV7-9 to TRBJ2-3; either TRBD1 or TRBD2 may supply D (5 bases each). V lost 5 bases and J 0 bases, leaving 18 bases between the germline ends. From germline, CDR1 is SEHNR and CDR2 FQNEAQ (reference sequence). There are 17 residues in the CDR3.